Each of the 7 T cell receptor beta chains below was sequenced from the same sample in a study of shared clonotypes between healthy human individuals. Terminally differentiated effector memory CD45RA+ cells were left out of the naive CD8 fraction, which was CD45RO-negative and positively selected for CCR7. Sequencing used immunoSEQ multiplex PCR; TCRdb keeps in-frame clones, though not all of them. This sample has some 2.1 million clones; over 85% occur once, and the top ten carry 0.85% to 1.2%. The specimen sequenced was naive CD8+ T cells sorted from blood. The receptors come from a man younger than 35 in good health.

The CDR3: CASSWDRVTTNEQFF. CDR3 DNA sequence: TGTGCCAGCAGTTGGGACAGGGTGACCACCAATGAGCAGTTCTTC. The V and J genes are TRBV27 and TRBJ2-1, with 9 bases aligning to TRBD1. The trim removed 4 bases at V and 6 bases at J, leaving 7 bases unmatched. Germline lookup yields CDR1 MNHEY and CDR2 SMNVEV (reference sequence). There are 15 residues in the CDR3.

The chain couples TRBV5-4 to TRBJ2-1, with a possible D match to TRBD1 (6 bases). Trimming took off 4 bases at V and 7 bases at J, with 9 bases between the two ends. Germline assignment: CDR1 SGHNT and CDR2 YYREEE (reference sequence). The CDR3 extends over 12 amino acids. This CDR3 is CASSIQGNEQFF. CDR3 DNA sequence: TGTGCCAGCAGCATACAGGGAAATGAGCAGTTCTTC.

The chain recombines TRBV10-1 with TRBJ2-3, with D perhaps TRBD2 (6 bases). CDR1 is WNHNN and CDR2 is SYGVQD in the germline V gene (reference sequence). The V gene lost 4 bases and the J gene lost 5 bases, with 19 bases spanning the gap. The CDR3 loop spans 16 amino acids. In nucleotides, the CDR3 is TGCGCCAGCAGTGTCTTGCGGGGTGATTCCGGAGATACGCAGTATTTT. Its protein is CASSVLRGDSGDTQYF.

The chain recombines TRBV9 with TRBJ1-5; maybe TRBD1 (5 bases). CDR3 length: 15 amino acids. Germline CDR1 SGDLS, CDR2 YYNGEE. V lost 3 bases, J lost 0 bases, and 10 bases lay in between. As DNA, the CDR3 is TGTGCCAGCAGCGCGGGGGGTCCTAGCAATCAGCCCCAGCATTTT. Protein sequence: CASSAGGPSNQPQHF. Full variable domain (outside the CDR3, taken from reference TRBV9 and TRBJ1-5): DSGVTQTPKHLITATGQRVTLRCSPRSGDLSVYWYQQSLDQGLQFLIQYYNGEERAKGNILERFSAQQFPDLHSELNLSSLELGDSALYFCASSAGGPSNQPQHFGDGTRLSIL.

The chain has TRBV7-8 and TRBJ1-3; D is possibly TRBD1 (6 bases). The CDR3 consists of 17 residues. V was cut by 4 bases and J by 0 bases, with 16 bases left in between. Per the germline V gene, CDR1 is SGHVS and CDR2 is FQNEAQ. The CDR3 nucleotides read TGTGCCAGCAGCTGGAGGGGGATGGACGGCTCTGGAAACACCATATATTTT. It is translated as CASSWRGMDGSGNTIYF.

Regarding this clone: At one boundary the junction diverges from the germline segment, which might be a read error. The CDR3 is CASSLNMGGKDNEQFF. Written as DNA, the CDR3 is TGTGCTAGCAGCCTAAACATGGGGGGGAAGGACAATGAGCAGTTCTTC. The chain carries TRBV7-7 and TRBJ2-1, with 7 bases that match TRBD2. CDR3 length: 16 residues. CDR1 is SSHAT, CDR2 FNYEAQ, per germline (reference sequence).

The chain links TRBV6-1 to TRBJ1-5; possibly TRBD1 for D (5 bases). Trimming cost V 1 base and J 2 bases, with 12 bases left between them. CDR3 length: 16 amino acids. Germline V gene lookup returns CDR1 MNHNS and CDR2 SASEGT. This CDR3 reads CASSEEQVWGNQPQHF. CDR3 sequence (DNA): TGTGCCAGCAGTGAAGAACAGGTTTGGGGCAATCAGCCCCAGCATTTT.